The present entry profiles one TCR beta chain with its context. This sample stems from a study of human T cells and chemical hapten exposure. The wider study: Application of 0.01% DPC to the upper back was done by patch test, with a reading at 6 days.

Time point described: pre-sensitization, week 0. Stated treatment: therapeutic diphenylcyclopropenone sensitization with weekly scalp DPC. MiXCR, applied by TCRdb to the RACE reads, yields one record per CDR3 protein. The sample lists tens of thousands of distinct CDR3 sequences, roughly 9.1% seen once, with approximately 3.8% in the top ten. The CDR3 is made up of 11 amino acids. The V and J ends lost 7 bases and 9 bases respectively, with 11 bases between them. Germline V CDR1 and CDR2: SGHNT, YYREEE (reference sequence). Sequences were derived from whole blood, sampled in connection with sensitization to the hapten diphenylcyclopropenone (DPC). This sequence joins TRBV5-4 and TRBJ2-1, with TRBD2 as a possible D gene (5 bases). The source is a woman between 40 and 55 years old with alopecia areata. Some clones in this sample may be carry-over from other donors' samples. CDR3: CASLGGGEQFF. CDR3 nucleotide sequence: TGTGCCAGCCTTGGAGGCGGTGAGCAGTTCTTC.